This T cell receptor (beta chain) was recovered during a study of monozygotic twins with inflammatory bowel disease. Researchers collected over 2 ml of blood per donor. General study findings and limits: TCRbeta inverse Simpson diversity was decreased in IBD patients versus healthy co-twins. People with IBD had fewer clonotypes in common with others than healthy twins did, especially with disease activity.

Eight cDNA synthesis reactions were run for every sample. TCRdb reanalyzed the 5' RACE reads, giving one entry per CDR3 protein sequence and no DNA. The sample is made up of approximately 300,000 distinct CDR3 sequences, and the top ten hold roughly 5.8% of it. A note on this clonotype: Its antigen is unidentified.

The CDR3 runs 11 residues. Looked up from germline, CDR1 is SGHDN and CDR2 is FVKESK. This chain uses TRBV14 with TRBJ2-3; TCRdb's D call of TRBD1 is untestable without DNA. The receptor's source is a human donor with ulcerative colitis or Crohn's disease, or a healthy co-twin of an affected twin (not recorded which). The sample was blood. The CDR3: CASSLGTGVNF.